This TCR beta chain is drawn from a study of blood T cell repertoires in COVID-19. Sequenced by immunoSEQ multiplex PCR; TCRdb stores in-frame clones only, minus some. This sample has approximately 210,000 clones; about 86% occur once, and the top ten carry roughly 8%. V shed 6 bases, J shed 1 base, and the junction held 13 bases outside the gene matches. Germline V gene sequence: CDR1 MNHNY, CDR2 SVGAGI (reference sequence). The CDR3 has 20 residues. The TCR comes from a woman in her forties or fifties with acute or convalescent COVID-19. Sequences were obtained from peripheral blood. The chain is built from TRBV6-6 and TRBJ2-1, with TRBD2 matching 15 bases. The CDR3, as DNA: TGTGCCAGCAGCCTAAACCCGGGACTAGCGGGAGGTGGTTCCTACAATGAGCAGTTCTTC. Translation gives CASSLNPGLAGGGSYNEQFF.